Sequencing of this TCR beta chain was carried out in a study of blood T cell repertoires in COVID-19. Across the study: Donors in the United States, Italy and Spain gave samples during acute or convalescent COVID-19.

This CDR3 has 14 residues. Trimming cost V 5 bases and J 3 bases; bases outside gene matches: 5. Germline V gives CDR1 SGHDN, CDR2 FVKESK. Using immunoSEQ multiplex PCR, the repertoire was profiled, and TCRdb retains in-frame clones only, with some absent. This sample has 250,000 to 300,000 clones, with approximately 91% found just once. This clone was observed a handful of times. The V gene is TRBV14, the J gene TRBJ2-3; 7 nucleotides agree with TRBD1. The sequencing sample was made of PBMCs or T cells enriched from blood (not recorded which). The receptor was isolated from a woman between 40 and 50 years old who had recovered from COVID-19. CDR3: CASSWAGGTDTQYF. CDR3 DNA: TGTGCCAGCAGCTGGGCAGGGGGAACAGATACGCAGTATTTT.